This TCR beta chain came from a study of tissue T cells after allogeneic stem cell transplantation. General study points: Only a limited share of tissue TCRs appeared in blood or spleen.

CDR3 sequences, V/J genes, frequencies and template counts came from survey-depth TCRbeta sequencing. TCRdb's table, derived via immunoSEQ multiplex PCR, lists solely in-frame clones and lacks some. The repertoire holds over a thousand clones, with about 81% as singletons. On this clone: What it recognizes is unknown.

The specimen was spleen tissue, collected at autopsy. This TCR was sampled from a female patient between 18 and 55 years old with steroid-refractory graft-versus-host disease after an allogeneic stem cell transplant. Some T cells may be the graft donor's.

The DNA of the CDR3 is TGTGCCAGCAGCGTGGGCAGCGACTACGAGCAGTACTTC. The encoded protein is CASSVGSDYEQYF. The genes are TRBV9 and TRBJ2-7, with D unresolved. The length of the CDR3 is 13 residues. Germline V gene sequence: CDR1 SGDLS, CDR2 YYNGEE. Trimming removed 2 bases at V and 3 bases at J, with 9 bases between. Using reference TRBV9 and TRBJ2-7 for the parts outside the CDR3, the full variable domain is DSGVTQTPKHLITATGQRVTLRCSPRSGDLSVYWYQQSLDQGLQFLIQYYNGEERAKGNILERFSAQQFPDLHSELNLSSLELGDSALYFCASSVGSDYEQYFGPGTRLTVT.